This entry concerns a single T cell receptor (beta chain). This sample was included in a study of blood T cell repertoires in COVID-19. Source study methods: Quantification of nucleated cells was approximated via reference gene primer amplification. Clones were sequenced by immunoSEQ multiplex PCR, and TCRdb holds only the in-frame ones, with some missing. The D gene and trimming were derived from the DNA, and the V and J assignments and clone size from that table. The sample lists approximately 62,000 clones; 65% to 85% were seen once. Trimming removed 6 bases at V and 12 bases at J, with 21 bases between. Germline V CDR1 and CDR2: SGHRS, YFSETQ. This CDR3 has 13 amino acids.

Input material: peripheral blood. The V call is TRBV5-1, the J call TRBJ1-2; weak D call: TRBD1 (6 bases). The clonotype was recovered from a woman aged 50 to 65 with active or convalescent COVID-19. This chain's CDR3 is CASTQTGPMENTF. CDR3 sequence (DNA): TGCGCCAGCACTCAGACAGGCCCCATGGAGAACACCTTC.